This T cell receptor beta chain originates from a study of T cell repertoires in cytomegalovirus infection. About the study: Selection of CMV epitopes for the study included recently identified HLA-C-restricted and well-studied HLA-B-restricted ones. Overall study findings and caveats: The ex vivo response was dominated by HLA-C-restricted CMV-specific TCR beta clonotypes.

TCRdb ran MiXCR on the reads and lists one entry per CDR3 protein. The sample carries 700,000 to 900,000 distinct CDR3 sequences, around 29% recorded once. CDR3 length: 14 amino acids. The germline V gene encodes CDR1 SGHNT and CDR2 YENEEA. V shed 6 bases, J shed 7 bases, and the junction held 6 bases outside the gene matches. As concerns this clonotype: Its specificity is unknown.

Sequenced material: cultured CD8+ T cells from PBMCs, taken from culture after CMV antigen stimulation. The clonotype was recovered from a human donor in good health (CMV status not recorded). Some clones in this sample may be carry-over from other donors' samples. This chain connects TRBV11-3 to TRBJ2-1; 10 nucleotides match TRBD1. CDR3: CASRGTGAGNEQFF. CDR3 DNA: TGTGCCAGCAGAGGGACAGGGGCTGGTAATGAGCAGTTCTTC.